This T cell receptor (beta chain) derives from a study of cytomegalovirus exposure and HLA in healthy donors. The PCR ran on 60 Vbeta and 13 Jbeta primers. Profiling relied on immunoSEQ multiplex PCR, and the TCRdb table lists in-frame clones only, not all of them. The sample totals roughly 78,000 clones; its top ten clones hold 0.83%. This CDR3 region has 15 residues. V was shortened by 7 bases and J by 4 bases, with 17 bases between the two germline ends. Germline loops: CDR1 LNHDA, CDR2 SQIVND (reference sequence). The clonotype was recovered from a boy aged 5-17 years in good health and CMV-seronegative. The J gene is TRBJ1-3, the V gene TRBV19; a weak D match, TRBD1 (6 bases). Sample: PBMCs. The CDR3 DNA reads as TGTGCCAGTACGCCCGGGGGGGCAAAGGGAAACACCATATATTTT. Amino acid sequence: CASTPGGAKGNTIYF.